This TCR beta chain was profiled in a study of blood T cell repertoires in COVID-19. Study in general: The United States, Italy and Spain supplied acute and convalescent COVID-19 samples.

Sequencing was performed with immunoSEQ multiplex PCR; in TCRdb, only in-frame clones are kept and a portion is missing. The sample carries around 70,000 clones, about 88% recorded once. This clone showed up just once. One junction end does not reproduce the germline sequence, and a read error may be involved. The CDR3 runs 14 residues. Germline V lookup: CDR1 SGDLS, CDR2 YYNGEE. Sequencing used peripheral blood. The chain links TRBV9 to TRBJ2-7; 8 bases agree with TRBD1. The TCR comes from a human donor in a cohort sampled during active COVID-19. The CDR3 region has the DNA TGTGCCAGCAGTGTAGGACAGGGTGACTACGAGCAGTACTTC. Its protein is CASSVGQGDYEQYF.